This T cell receptor beta chain derives from a study of Ad26.COV2.S vaccination and SARS-CoV-2 variants. Study findings and constraints: With respect to non-spike TCR breadth, vaccine and placebo recipients were similar. Total T cell responses may have been underestimated by the TCR breadth and depth analyses. Individuals receiving vaccine had higher spike-specific TCR breadth than placebo recipients did.

A note on this clone: No antigen is known for it.

The germline V gene has CDR1 SEHNR and CDR2 FQNEAQ (reference sequence). V was cut by 4 bases and J by 4 bases, with 19 bases left in between. The CDR3 runs to 16 residues. The assay was immunoSEQ multiplex PCR, and TCRdb's table has in-frame clones only and misses some. The sample has just over 350,000 clones; about 90% are singletons. This receptor was taken from a human donor who had recovered from COVID-19. The source was peripheral blood, collected after recovery from COVID-19. The chain recombines TRBV7-9 with TRBJ1-2; D is perhaps TRBD1 (5 bases). The CDR3 DNA follows: TGTGCCAGCAGCTCCTACGCAGGGTCAAGCCTCTATGGCTACACCTTC. This translates into CASSSYAGSSLYGYTF.